This entry describes one TCR beta chain. The antigen is unknown. The entry originates in a study of T cell repertoires in cytomegalovirus infection. Study overall: HLA-B-restricted CMV epitopes that are well studied, plus recently identified HLA-C-restricted ones, were used by the study. Both a matching HLA type and CMV infection were indicated by public TCR beta signatures.

Study-level results: Accumulated public TCR beta family frequency recognized individuals carrying CMV together with the relevant HLA. Across the ex vivo response, the dominant clonotypes were HLA-C-restricted CMV-specific TCR beta clonotypes.

The CDR3 runs 17 residues. J gave up 5 bases and V 3 bases, and 11 bases lay outside the gene matches. TCRdb processed the reads anew with MiXCR; each CDR3 protein has one entry. Of some 900,000 distinct CDR3 sequences listed, roughly 33% were seen once; the top ten hold approximately 13%. The receptor was derived from a human donor in good health (CMV status not recorded). Some clones in this sample may be carry-over from other donors' samples. This chain joins TRBV12-3 or TRBV12-4 and TRBJ2-3; 10 bases align to TRBD1. The specimen comprised cultured CD8+ T cells from PBMCs, sampled from culture after CMV antigen stimulation. This CDR3 is CASSFPSGTGAQDTQYF. DNA of the CDR3: TGTGCCAGCAGTTTCCCTTCCGGGACAGGGGCCCAAGATACGCAGTATTTT.